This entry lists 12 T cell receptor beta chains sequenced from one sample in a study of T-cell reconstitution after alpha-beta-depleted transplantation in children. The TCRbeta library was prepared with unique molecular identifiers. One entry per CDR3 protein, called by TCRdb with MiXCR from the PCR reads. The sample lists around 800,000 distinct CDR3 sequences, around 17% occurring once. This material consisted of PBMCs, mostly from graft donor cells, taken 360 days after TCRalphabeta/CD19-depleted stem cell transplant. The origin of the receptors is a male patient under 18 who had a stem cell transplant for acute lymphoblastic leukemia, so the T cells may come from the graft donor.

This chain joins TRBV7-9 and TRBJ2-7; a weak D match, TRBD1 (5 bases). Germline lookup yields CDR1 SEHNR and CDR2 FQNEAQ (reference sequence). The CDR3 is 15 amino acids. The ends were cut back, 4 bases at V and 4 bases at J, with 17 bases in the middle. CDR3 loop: CASSSSPTEEYEQYF. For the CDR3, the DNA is TGTGCCAGCAGCTCCTCCCCGACAGAAGAGTACGAGCAGTACTTC.

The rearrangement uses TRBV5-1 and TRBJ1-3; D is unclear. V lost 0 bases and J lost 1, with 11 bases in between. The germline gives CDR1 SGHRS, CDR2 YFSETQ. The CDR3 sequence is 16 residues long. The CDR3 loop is CASSLEVARSGNTIYF. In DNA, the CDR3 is TGCGCCAGCAGCTTGGAAGTTGCCAGGTCTGGAAACACCATATATTTT.

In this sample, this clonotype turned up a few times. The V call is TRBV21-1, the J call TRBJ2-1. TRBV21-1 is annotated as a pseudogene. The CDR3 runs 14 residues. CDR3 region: CASSKPRVCVVKFF. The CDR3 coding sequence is TGTGCCAGCAGCAAACCCCGAGTGTGTGTAGTGAAGTTCTTC.

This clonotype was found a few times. CDR3 amino acids: CSVDSGRGSYNEQFF. DNA for the CDR3: TGCAGCGTAGACAGCGGGAGAGGCTCCTACAATGAGCAGTTCTTC. The chain is built from TRBV29-1 and TRBJ2-1; 8 bases are a match to TRBD2. Losses at the gene ends were 6 bases for V and 0 bases for J; bases not matched to a gene: 7. The CDR3 extends over 15 amino acids. In germline, CDR1 is SQVTM, CDR2 ANQGSEA.

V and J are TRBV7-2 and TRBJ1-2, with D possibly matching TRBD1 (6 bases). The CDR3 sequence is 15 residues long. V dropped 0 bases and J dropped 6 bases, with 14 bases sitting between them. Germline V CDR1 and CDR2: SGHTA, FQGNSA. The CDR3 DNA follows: TGTGCCAGCAGCTTAGCTAGGGGGGGTGAGGATGGCTACACCTTC. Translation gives CASSLARGGEDGYTF.

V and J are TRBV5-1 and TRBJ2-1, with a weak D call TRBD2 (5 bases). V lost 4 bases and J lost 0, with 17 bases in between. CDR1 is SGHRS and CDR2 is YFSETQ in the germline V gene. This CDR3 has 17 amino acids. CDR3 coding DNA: TGCGCCAGCAGCCCGCCTTTACTGGGGAGCTCCTACAATGAGCAGTTCTTC. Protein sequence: CASSPPLLGSSYNEQFF.

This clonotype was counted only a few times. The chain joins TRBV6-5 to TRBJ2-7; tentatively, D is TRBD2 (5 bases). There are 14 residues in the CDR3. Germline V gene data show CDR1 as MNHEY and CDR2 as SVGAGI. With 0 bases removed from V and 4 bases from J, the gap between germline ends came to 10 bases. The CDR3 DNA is TGTGCCAGCAGTTACTCGATACCGGGATACGAGCAGTACTTC. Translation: CASSYSIPGYEQYF.

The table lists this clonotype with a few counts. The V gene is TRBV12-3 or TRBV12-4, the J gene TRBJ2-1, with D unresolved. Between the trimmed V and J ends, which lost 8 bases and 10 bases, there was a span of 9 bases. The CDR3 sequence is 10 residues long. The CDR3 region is CASGRQEQFF. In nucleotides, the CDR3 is TGTGCCAGCGGCCGGCAGGAGCAGTTCTTC.

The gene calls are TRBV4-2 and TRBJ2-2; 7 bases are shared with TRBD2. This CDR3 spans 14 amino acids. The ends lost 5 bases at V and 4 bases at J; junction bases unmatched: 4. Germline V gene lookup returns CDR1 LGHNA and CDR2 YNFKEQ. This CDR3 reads CASSVREPTGELFF. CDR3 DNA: TGTGCCAGCAGCGTGCGGGAGCCCACCGGGGAGCTGTTTTTT.

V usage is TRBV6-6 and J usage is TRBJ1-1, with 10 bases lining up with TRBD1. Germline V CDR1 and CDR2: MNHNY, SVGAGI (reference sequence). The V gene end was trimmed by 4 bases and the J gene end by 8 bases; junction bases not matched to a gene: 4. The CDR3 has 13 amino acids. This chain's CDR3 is CASSFRDRGEAFF. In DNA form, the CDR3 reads TGTGCCAGCAGTTTCCGGGACAGGGGCGAAGCTTTCTTT.

For the CDR3, the DNA is TGTGCCACCAGTGATTTGTTCATCCAGAACACTGAAGCTTTCTTT. It encodes CATSDLFIQNTEAFF. The J gene is TRBJ1-1, the V gene TRBV24-1; D not resolved. The length of the CDR3 is 15 residues. CDR1 and CDR2 (germline): KGHDR, SFDVKD. Trimming stripped 0 bases from V and 1 base from J, with 8 bases between.

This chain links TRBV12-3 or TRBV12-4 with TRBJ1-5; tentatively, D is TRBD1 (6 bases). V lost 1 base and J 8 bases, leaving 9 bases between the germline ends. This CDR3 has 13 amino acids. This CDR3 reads CASSLGQAEPQHF. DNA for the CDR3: TGTGCCAGCAGTTTAGGACAGGCAGAGCCCCAGCATTTT.